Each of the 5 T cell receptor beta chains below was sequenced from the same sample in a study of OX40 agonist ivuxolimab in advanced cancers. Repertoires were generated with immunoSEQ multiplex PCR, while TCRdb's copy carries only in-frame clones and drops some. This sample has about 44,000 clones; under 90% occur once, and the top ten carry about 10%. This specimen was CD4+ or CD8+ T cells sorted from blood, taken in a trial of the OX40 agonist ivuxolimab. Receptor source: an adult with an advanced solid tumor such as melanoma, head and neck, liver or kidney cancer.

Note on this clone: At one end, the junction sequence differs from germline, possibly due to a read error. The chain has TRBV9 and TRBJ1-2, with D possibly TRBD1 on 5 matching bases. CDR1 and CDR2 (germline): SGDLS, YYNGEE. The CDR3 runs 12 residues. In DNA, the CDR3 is TGTGCCAGCAGCTCTGGAGGGACTCTTCTCTTCTTC. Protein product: CASSSGGTLLFF. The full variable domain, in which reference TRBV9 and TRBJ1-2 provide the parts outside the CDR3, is DSGVTQTPKHLITATGQRVTLRCSPRSGDLSVYWYQQSLDQGLQFLIQYYNGEERAKGNILERFSAQQFPDLHSELNLSSLELGDSALYFCASSSGGTLLFFGSGTRLTVV.

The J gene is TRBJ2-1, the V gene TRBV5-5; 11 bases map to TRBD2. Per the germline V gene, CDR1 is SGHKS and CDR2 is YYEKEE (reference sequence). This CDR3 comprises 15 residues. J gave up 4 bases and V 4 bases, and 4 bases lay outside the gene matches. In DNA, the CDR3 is TGTGCCAGCAGCCTAGCGGGAGGAGTTTACAATGAGCAGTTCTTC. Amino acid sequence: CASSLAGGVYNEQFF.

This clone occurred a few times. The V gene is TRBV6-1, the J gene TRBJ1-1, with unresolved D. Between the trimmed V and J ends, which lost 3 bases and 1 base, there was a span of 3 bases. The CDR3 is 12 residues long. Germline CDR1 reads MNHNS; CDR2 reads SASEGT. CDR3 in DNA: TGTGCCAGCAGTGAGGGGAACACTGAAGCTTTCTTT. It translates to CASSEGNTEAFF.

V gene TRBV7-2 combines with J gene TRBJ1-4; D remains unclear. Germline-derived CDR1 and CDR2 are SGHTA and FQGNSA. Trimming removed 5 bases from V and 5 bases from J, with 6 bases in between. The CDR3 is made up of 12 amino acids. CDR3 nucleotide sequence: TGTGCCAGCAGCCCCTACAATGAAAAACTGTTTTTT. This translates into CASSPYNEKLFF.

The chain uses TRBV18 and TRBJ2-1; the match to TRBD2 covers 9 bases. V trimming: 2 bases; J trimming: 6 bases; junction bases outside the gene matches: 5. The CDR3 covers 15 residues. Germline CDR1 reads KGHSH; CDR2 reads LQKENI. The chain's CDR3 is CASSPWREGRNEQFF. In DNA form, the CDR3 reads TGTGCCAGCTCACCATGGCGGGAGGGCCGCAATGAGCAGTTCTTC.